This TCR beta chain appears in the sequencing data of a study of cytomegalovirus exposure and HLA in healthy donors. The CDR3 contains 18 residues. CDR1 and CDR2 (germline): SGHNT, YYREEE (reference sequence). The V segment lost 3 bases and the J segment 2 bases; nucleotides outside the gene matches: 15. This clone was counted between two and nine times. Other DNA sequences within the sample encode an identical CDR3. Though probably carrying unrecorded immune exposures, donors were nominally healthy at sampling. Amplification used 60 Vbeta primers and 13 Jbeta primers. Authors' analysis steps: Later analysis identified tens of millions of unique TCR beta chains, 8.5 million to 13 million shared. Measured with immunoSEQ multiplex PCR; TCRdb has only the in-frame clones, and not every one. V and J calls and clone size are given by that table; D and trimming were obtained from the DNA. The sample has 130,000 to 150,000 clones, 50% to 75% seen once; the top ten hold under 3%.

The V call is TRBV5-4, the J call TRBJ2-3, with 7 bases that match TRBD1. The receptor's source is a woman in her 30s in good health and CMV-seropositive. The sequencing input was PBMCs. The CDR3 DNA is TGTGCCAGCAGCTCGAGGGGACAGCCCCCAACCTACACAGATACGCAGTATTTT. The encoded protein is CASSSRGQPPTYTDTQYF.